The rows below give T cell receptor beta chains drawn from one sample of a study of regulatory T cells in long-lasting Graves disease. Each CDR3 protein gets one entry after TCRdb re-called the multiplex PCR reads with MiXCR. The sample holds fewer than 650,000 distinct CDR3 sequences, about 16% seen once. This sample was shared with a second study, whose subject was T cells in Graves' hyperthyroidism and ophthalmopathy.

The sequences come from peripheral blood mononuclear cells (PBMCs), collected at new diagnosis, from a patient treated with antithyroid drugs. These TCRs come from a man younger than 30 with Graves disease. Both conserved end residues are part of each CDR3. The D gene is left open where the match is weak. The size entry is marked missing in some rows and otherwise reads once, few, many or a size class.

j_gene: TRBJ2-1
abundance: .
v_gene: TRBV6-4
d_gene: TRBD2
CDR3aa: CASSYHRIAGGIRDEQFF
CDR3nt: TGTGCCAGCAGTTATCATAGAATAGCGGGAGGCATTCGTGATGAGCAGTTCTTC

j_gene: TRBJ2-3
abundance: .
v_gene: TRBV20-1
d_gene: TRBD1
CDR3aa: CSATDRSKSTDTQYF
CDR3nt: TGCAGTGCTACGGACAGGTCCAAAAGCACAGATACGCAGTATTTT

j_gene: TRBJ2-7
abundance: many
v_gene: TRBV24-1
d_gene: .
CDR3aa: CATSDLTDYSSYEQYF
CDR3nt: TGTGCCACCAGTGACTTGACAGACTACAGCTCCTACGAGCAGTACTTC

j_gene: TRBJ2-2
abundance: .
v_gene: TRBV6-5
d_gene: .
CDR3aa: CASSYGSGYTGELFF
CDR3nt: TGTGCCAGCAGTTACGGTAGCGGATACACCGGGGAGCTGTTTTTT

j_gene: TRBJ1-6
abundance: .
v_gene: TRBV5-1
d_gene: .
CDR3aa: CASSFQGSDSPLHF
CDR3nt: TGCGCCAGCAGCTTCCAGGGTTCGGATTCACCCCTCCACTTT

j_gene: TRBJ2-5
abundance: .
v_gene: TRBV5-1
d_gene: .
CDR3aa: CASSLQTAQETQYF
CDR3nt: TGCGCCAGCAGCTTACAGACAGCCCAAGAGACCCAGTACTTC

j_gene: TRBJ2-1
abundance: many
v_gene: TRBV12-3/TRBV12-4
d_gene: TRBD1
CDR3aa: CASRGDSRYNEQFF
CDR3nt: TGTGCCAGCAGGGGGGACAGTCGCTACAATGAGCAGTTCTTC

j_gene: TRBJ2-2
abundance: few
v_gene: TRBV30
d_gene: TRBD1
CDR3aa: CAWRQGANTGELFF
CDR3nt: TGTGCCTGGAGGCAGGGGGCGAACACCGGGGAGCTGTTTTTT

j_gene: TRBJ2-2
abundance: many
v_gene: TRBV14
d_gene: .
CDR3aa: CASSQDHRATGELFF
CDR3nt: TGTGCCAGCAGCCAAGACCACAGGGCAACCGGGGAGCTGTTTTTT

j_gene: TRBJ2-7
abundance: many
v_gene: TRBV6-9
d_gene: .
CDR3aa: CASSYISARPPYEQYF
CDR3nt: TGTGCCAGCAGTTACATATCGGCTCGCCCCCCCTACGAGCAGTACTTC

j_gene: TRBJ1-5
abundance: .
v_gene: TRBV7-8
d_gene: .
CDR3aa: CASSLVAGANQPQHF
CDR3nt: TGTGCCAGCAGCTTAGTGGCAGGGGCAAATCAGCCCCAGCATTTT

j_gene: TRBJ1-6
abundance: .
v_gene: TRBV11-2
d_gene: .
CDR3aa: CASSLPTERFSPLHF
CDR3nt: TGTGCCAGCAGCCTACCCACCGAACGGTTTTCACCCCTCCACTTT

j_gene: TRBJ2-7
abundance: few
v_gene: TRBV27
d_gene: .
CDR3aa: CASSPAYVRQTYEQYF
CDR3nt: TGTGCCAGCAGTCCTGCCTACGTACGGCAAACCTACGAGCAGTACTTC

j_gene: TRBJ2-5
abundance: few
v_gene: TRBV28
d_gene: .
CDR3aa: CASRSGGKETQYF
CDR3nt: TGTGCCAGCCGATCTGGGGGGAAGGAGACCCAGTACTTC

j_gene: TRBJ2-2
abundance: few
v_gene: TRBV12-3/TRBV12-4
d_gene: .
CDR3aa: CASSGGWGETGELFF
CDR3nt: TGTGCCAGCAGTGGAGGATGGGGGGAAACCGGGGAGCTGTTTTTT

j_gene: TRBJ2-5
abundance: .
v_gene: TRBV7-9
d_gene: .
CDR3aa: CASSTSGTATF
CDR3nt: TGTGCCAGCAGCACCAGTGGGACGGCGACCTTC

j_gene: TRBJ2-3
abundance: .
v_gene: TRBV3-1
d_gene: .
CDR3aa: CASSRTGYPQPQYF
CDR3nt: TGTGCCAGCAGTCGAACAGGGTATCCGCAGCCCCAGTATTTT

j_gene: TRBJ2-3
abundance: many
v_gene: TRBV11-2
d_gene: .
CDR3aa: CASSYPSTDTQYF
CDR3nt: TGTGCCAGCAGCTATCCGAGCACAGATACGCAGTATTTT

j_gene: TRBJ1-1
abundance: .
v_gene: TRBV27
d_gene: .
CDR3aa: CASSRPPTTGNTEAFF
CDR3nt: TGTGCCAGCAGCCGCCCCCCTACGACAGGGAACACTGAAGCTTTCTTT

j_gene: TRBJ2-7
abundance: many
v_gene: TRBV11-2
d_gene: .
CDR3aa: CASSLELPYEQYF
CDR3nt: TGTGCCAGCAGCTTAGAACTTCCCTACGAGCAGTACTTC

j_gene: TRBJ2-7
abundance: .
v_gene: TRBV12-3/TRBV12-4
d_gene: TRBD2
CDR3aa: CASRSEGGPGGKYF
CDR3nt: TGTGCCAGCAGATCGGAGGGAGGGCCTGGTGGTAAGTACTTC

j_gene: TRBJ2-3
abundance: many
v_gene: TRBV28
d_gene: .
CDR3aa: CASSLSSGGTQYF
CDR3nt: TGTGCCAGCAGTTTATCCTCCGGCGGGACGCAGTATTTT

j_gene: TRBJ2-3
abundance: few
v_gene: TRBV19
d_gene: .
CDR3aa: CASSKWGRDTQYF
CDR3nt: TGTGCCAGTAGCAAATGGGGGAGGGATACGCAGTATTTT

j_gene: TRBJ2-3
abundance: many
v_gene: TRBV6-1
d_gene: TRBD2
CDR3aa: CASTRAGSTDTQYF
CDR3nt: TGTGCCAGCACCCGAGCGGGATCCACAGATACGCAGTATTTT

j_gene: TRBJ1-5
abundance: many
v_gene: TRBV30
d_gene: .
CDR3aa: CAWSGPGTRTGQHF
CDR3nt: TGTGCCTGGAGTGGTCCCGGGACAAGGACTGGCCAGCATTTT

j_gene: TRBJ1-2
abundance: .
v_gene: TRBV5-1
d_gene: .
CDR3aa: CASRFESNYGYTF
CDR3nt: TGCGCCAGCAGGTTTGAGTCTAACTATGGCTACACCTTC

j_gene: TRBJ1-2
abundance: few
v_gene: TRBV14
d_gene: .
CDR3aa: CASSQGRSHGYTF
CDR3nt: TGTGCCAGCAGCCAAGGCCGGTCGCATGGCTACACCTTC

j_gene: TRBJ2-1
abundance: .
v_gene: TRBV10-3
d_gene: .
CDR3aa: CAIMRAGRNSYNEQFF
CDR3nt: TGTGCCATCATGCGGGCGGGACGCAACTCCTACAATGAGCAGTTCTTC

j_gene: TRBJ2-5
abundance: many
v_gene: TRBV7-8
d_gene: .
CDR3aa: CASYPNVGGQETQYF
CDR3nt: TGTGCCAGCTACCCTAATGTGGGGGGACAAGAGACCCAGTACTTC

j_gene: TRBJ1-4
abundance: few
v_gene: TRBV12-3/TRBV12-4
d_gene: .
CDR3aa: CASSSRSRRENEKLFF
CDR3nt: TGTGCCAGCAGTTCCCGATCGAGGCGTGAAAATGAAAAACTGTTTTTT

j_gene: TRBJ2-5
abundance: many
v_gene: TRBV20-1
d_gene: .
CDR3aa: CSARDRYQETQYF
CDR3nt: TGCAGTGCTAGAGACCGCTACCAAGAGACCCAGTACTTC

j_gene: TRBJ2-7
abundance: many
v_gene: TRBV27
d_gene: TRBD2
CDR3aa: CASSAGTSRYEQYF
CDR3nt: TGTGCCAGCAGTGCCGGGACTAGTCGCTACGAGCAGTACTTC

j_gene: TRBJ2-1
abundance: once
v_gene: TRBV3-1
d_gene: TRBD2
CDR3aa: CASRPTSGGSYEQFF
CDR3nt: TGTGCCAGCAGGCCGACTAGCGGGGGGTCGTATGAGCAGTTCTTC

j_gene: TRBJ1-1
abundance: .
v_gene: TRBV9
d_gene: TRBD1
CDR3aa: CASRRDSMNTEAFF
CDR3nt: TGTGCCAGCAGGAGGGACAGTATGAACACTGAAGCTTTCTTT

j_gene: TRBJ1-4
abundance: .
v_gene: TRBV30
d_gene: .
CDR3aa: CAWSAYGVRATNEKLFF
CDR3nt: TGTGCCTGGAGCGCCTATGGTGTTCGTGCAACTAATGAAAAACTGTTTTTT

j_gene: TRBJ2-1
abundance: .
v_gene: TRBV6-2/TRBV6-3
d_gene: .
CDR3aa: CASSYSRQIEGAYNEQFF
CDR3nt: TGTGCCAGCAGTTACTCTAGGCAGATAGAAGGGGCTTACAATGAGCAGTTCTTC

j_gene: TRBJ2-6
abundance: few
v_gene: TRBV10-3
d_gene: .
CDR3aa: CAISGSGANVLTF
CDR3nt: TGTGCCATCAGTGGCTCTGGGGCCAACGTCCTGACTTTC

j_gene: TRBJ2-7
abundance: .
v_gene: TRBV5-1
d_gene: .
CDR3aa: CASSLAGTLNYEQYF
CDR3nt: TGCGCCAGCAGCTTGGCAGGGACACTCAACTACGAGCAGTACTTC

j_gene: TRBJ1-5
abundance: many
v_gene: TRBV2
d_gene: TRBD1
CDR3aa: CASNREGASLSNQPQHF
CDR3nt: TGTGCCAGCAACAGGGAGGGGGCAAGCCTAAGCAATCAGCCCCAGCATTTT

j_gene: TRBJ1-6
abundance: once
v_gene: TRBV2
d_gene: TRBD1
CDR3aa: CASSRGTARSSYNSPLHF
CDR3nt: TGTGCCAGCAGCAGGGGGACAGCCCGGAGCTCCTATAATTCACCCCTCCACTTT

j_gene: TRBJ2-3
abundance: many
v_gene: TRBV28
d_gene: .
CDR3aa: CASSLWGTSTDTQYF
CDR3nt: TGTGCCAGCAGTTTATGGGGCACCAGCACAGATACGCAGTATTTT

j_gene: TRBJ1-5
abundance: few
v_gene: TRBV2
d_gene: .
CDR3aa: CASSYSRGGDNQPQHF
CDR3nt: TGTGCCAGCAGTTACTCGCGGGGGGGGGACAATCAGCCCCAGCATTTT